The sequence of this TCR beta chain was determined in a study of shared clonotypes between healthy human individuals. Trimming removed 4 bases at V and 10 bases at J, with 13 bases between. Looked up from germline, CDR1 is SEHNR and CDR2 is FQNEAQ (reference sequence). This CDR3 region has 12 residues. Of note for this clone: Its matching antigen is unknown.

The data were produced by immunoSEQ multiplex PCR, yet TCRdb's version contains in-frame clones alone and is incomplete. The table lists approximately 510,000 clones, approximately 85% of them singletons, with roughly 13% in the top ten. General study findings and limits: Among donors, sharing of clonotypes was expected to be affected by sequencing depth. The low donor count limited represented genetic and exposure-history diversity.

The clonotype was recovered from a woman aged 40 to 49 in good health. Some clones in this sample may be carry-over from other donors' samples. Sequencing was performed on PBMCs. The V gene is TRBV7-9, the J gene TRBJ1-2, with D perhaps TRBD1 (6 bases). The CDR3 sequence: CASSSRTDVYTF. In DNA, the CDR3 is TGTGCCAGCAGCTCCCGGACAGACGTCTACACCTTC. The full variable domain, its missing parts supplied by reference TRBV7-9 and TRBJ1-2, is DTGVSQNPRHKITKRGQNVTFRCDPISEHNRLYWYRQTLGQGPEFLTYFQNEAQLEKSRLLSDRFSAERPKGSFSTLEIQRTEQGDSAMYLCASSSRTDVYTFGSGTRLTVV.